This entry is about one T cell receptor beta chain. The antigen is unknown. Data came from immunoSEQ multiplex PCR; TCRdb stores just in-frame clones and leaves some out. The sample includes about 140,000 clones, 80% to 90% of them seen just once. From germline, CDR1 is DFQATT and CDR2 SNEGSKA (reference sequence). V gave up 6 bases and J gave up 8 bases, with 12 bases separating them. The CDR3 length is 11 residues. This entry belongs to a study of cytomegalovirus exposure and HLA in healthy donors. General study points: The authors listed 150 or so TCR beta chains as cytomegalovirus-associated. According to reports, the classifier identified cytomegalovirus status with high specificity and sensitivity. Usually a TCR sequence was rare, but some public TCRs were found in many donors. Confirmation in vitro established that a few CMV-associated chains were specific for CMV antigens.

What was sequenced was PBMCs. This sequence originates from a woman under 30 in good health and CMV-seropositive. The chain joins TRBV20-1 to TRBJ2-3, with D possibly TRBD2 on 6 matching bases. CDR3 residues: CSAQRVATQYF. The CDR3, as DNA: TGCAGTGCCCAGCGGGTAGCTACGCAGTATTTT.